This TCR beta chain came from a study of beta chain features in type 1 diabetes. Findings of the study overall: TCRB CDR3 length was moderately but significantly reduced in all four CD4+ subsets of Type 1 diabetes patients.

Expressed TCRB transcripts were sequenced because the entire RNA isolate underwent reverse transcription. The data were produced by immunoSEQ multiplex PCR, yet TCRdb's version contains in-frame clones alone and is incomplete. Altogether around 710,000 clones are present, 9.5% to 15% being singletons, with the ten largest covering around 0.12%. A word on this clone: No antigen is known for it.

Sorting that relied on CD45RO/CCR7/CD25/CD127/CD95/CD27 yielded CD4+ naive, central memory, regulatory and stem cell-like memory cells. V lost 5 bases, J lost 2 bases, and 9 bases lay in between. Per the germline V gene, CDR1 is LGHNT and CDR2 is FRNRAP. The CDR3 loop spans 13 amino acids. The sequence was obtained from a man aged 30 to 39 with type 1 diabetes. Sample: naive CD4+ T cells from blood. The rearrangement joins TRBV12-5 to TRBJ2-5, with no clear D. The CDR3 bases are TGTGCTAGTGGTAGGACGGAGCAAGAGACCCAGTACTTC. Its protein is CASGRTEQETQYF.